This TCR beta chain was recovered during a study of T cells in Graves' hyperthyroidism and ophthalmopathy. In the case of this clonotype: Its antigen remains unidentified. The conserved phenylalanine or tryptophan is not found at the CDR3 terminus, so this likely reflects a read error. Because the CDR3's place on the DNA is in doubt, the DNA is left out and the CDR3 is given as listed by TCRdb.

The TCR beta CDR3 regions underwent amplification using RNA transcripts as the source. The primer set for the first-round RT-PCR of the TCR CDR3 was HTBI. One entry per CDR3 protein results from TCRdb running MiXCR on the multiplex PCR reads. The profile shows hundreds of thousands of distinct CDR3 sequences, just over 45% of them singletons. General observations from the study: Ophthalmopathy could be told apart from stable hyperthyroidism with a 13 V-J model.

The CDR3 numbers 10 amino acids, ends counted. Per the germline V gene, CDR1 is SGHTA and CDR2 is FQGNSA. The chain links TRBV7-2 to TRBJ2-1; whether TRBD1, the table's D call, matches the DNA was not checked. The TCR was taken from a woman between 18 and 29 years old with Graves' hyperthyroidism. The sequenced sample was peripheral blood or thyroid tissue (not recorded which). The CDR3 reads CASSPGGADT.